These 30 T cell receptor beta chains originate from one sample sequenced in a study of cytomegalovirus exposure and HLA in healthy donors. Use of 60 Vbeta and 13 Jbeta primers characterized the PCR. The method was immunoSEQ multiplex PCR; TCRdb's version includes in-frame clones alone and lacks a portion of them. Counted here are some 100,000 clones, about 67% occurring once; the ten biggest clones make up 16%. Sequencing was carried out using PBMCs. Every receptor here comes from a woman younger than 35 in good health and CMV-seropositive.

The chain has TRBV28 and TRBJ2-5, with 13 nucleotides matching TRBD2. The CDR3 length is 14 residues. Germline trimming cut 2 bases from V and 12 bases from J; bases unmatched to any gene: 6. CDR1 is MDHEN and CDR2 is SYDVKM in the germline V gene. The CDR3 here is CASSLGGLAGPKYF. The DNA for the CDR3 is TGTGCCAGCAGTTTAGGGGGACTAGCGGGGCCAAAGTACTTC.

This clone was seen just once. The chain uses TRBV28 and TRBJ2-5, with a tentative D call TRBD2 (5 bases). Matching the DNA end better, TRBJ2-7 makes the J call doubtful. In germline, CDR1 is MDHEN, CDR2 SYDVKM. There are 15 residues in the CDR3. The CDR3: CASSSPAERSYEQYF. The CDR3 DNA reads as TGTGCCAGCAGTTCTCCAGCGGAGAGGTCCTACGAGCAGTACTTC.

The rearrangement uses TRBV28 and TRBJ2-7, with 9 bases lining up with TRBD1. The junction had 5 bases not matched to a gene; V was cut back by 5 bases and J by 3 bases. Germline V gene lookup returns CDR1 MDHEN and CDR2 SYDVKM. CDR3 length equals 14 residues. The CDR3 bases are TGTGCCAGCAGTCTCAGGACAGGGGTCTACGAGCAGTACTTC. Amino acids: CASSLRTGVYEQYF. Full variable domain (outside the CDR3, taken from reference TRBV28 and TRBJ2-7): DVKVTQSSRYLVKRTGEKVFLECVQDMDHENMFWYRQDPGLGLRLIYFSYDVKMKEKGDIPEGYSVSREKKERFSLILESASTNQTSMYLCASSLRTGVYEQYFGPGTRLTVT.

The chain recombines TRBV4-2 with TRBJ2-2; TRBD1 might be the D (6 bases). This CDR3 is 18 amino acids long. The germline V and J ends were trimmed by 0 bases and 1 base, with 15 bases remaining between them. Looked up from germline, CDR1 is LGHNA and CDR2 is YNFKEQ. The chain's CDR3 is CASSQDTGQRLNTGELFF. The CDR3 nucleotides are TGTGCCAGCAGCCAAGATACGGGACAAAGGTTGAACACCGGGGAGCTGTTTTTT.

CDR3 DNA: TGTGCCAGTAGTGCCAGGGGGCGAAACTATGGCTACACCTTC. It codes for CASSARGRNYGYTF. The chain combines TRBV19 with TRBJ1-2; 8 nucleotides match TRBD1. Germline values: CDR1 LNHDA, CDR2 SQIVND (reference sequence). The CDR3 runs 14 residues. Trimming at V came to 5 bases and at J to 2 bases, leaving 4 bases not matched to a gene. The variable domain in full, completed from reference TRBV19 and TRBJ1-2, reads DGGITQSPKYLFRKEGQNVTLSCEQNLNHDAMYWYRQDPGQGLRLIYYSQIVNDFQKGDIAEGYSVSREKKESFPLTVTSAQKNPTAFYLCASSARGRNYGYTFGSGTRLTVV.

The rearrangement uses TRBV18 and TRBJ2-7, with D possibly TRBD1 on 5 matching bases. The V gene's germline CDR1 is KGHSH and CDR2 LQKENI. The CDR3 consists of 13 residues. V was pared by 6 bases and J by 5 bases, with 14 bases between. CDR3 protein: CASSQQGNNEQYF. The CDR3 DNA reads as TGTGCCAGCTCTCAGCAGGGAAACAACGAGCAGTACTTC.

The chain is built from TRBV2 and TRBJ2-5, with 7 bases lining up with TRBD1. Germline assignment: CDR1 SNHLY and CDR2 FYNNEI. CDR3 size: 16 residues. The J segment lost 5 bases and the V segment lost 0 bases, leaving 9 bases of the junction unmatched. The CDR3 is CASSEAITGVGETQYF. For the CDR3, the DNA is TGTGCCAGCAGTGAAGCCATTACAGGGGTCGGGGAGACCCAGTACTTC.

The rearrangement uses TRBV7-8 and TRBJ1-2; TRBD1 matches at 9 bases. J gave up 6 bases and V 1 base, and 12 bases lay outside the gene matches. CDR3 length: 17 residues. Germline lookup yields CDR1 SGHVS and CDR2 FQNEAQ. The CDR3, as DNA: TGTGCCAGCAGCTTAGATCTAGGGACAGGGTTACGGGATGGCTACACCTTC. Its translation is CASSLDLGTGLRDGYTF.

This rearrangement joins TRBV27 to TRBJ2-5; D might be TRBD1 (6 bases). Germline V gives CDR1 MNHEY, CDR2 SMNVEV (reference sequence). CDR3 length: 15 amino acids. Trimming shortened V by 6 bases and J by 2 bases, and 16 bases separated the two germline ends. CDR3 region: CASSFPGAPQETQYF. The CDR3 DNA reads TGTGCCAGCAGCTTCCCAGGGGCCCCACAAGAGACCCAGTACTTC.

This clone was detected only once. This chain joins TRBV7-2 and TRBJ2-7; TRBD1 matches 7 bases. Germline assignment: CDR1 SGHTA and CDR2 FQGNSA. The CDR3 is made up of 15 amino acids. J gave up 7 bases and V 3 bases, and 12 bases lay outside the gene matches. CDR3 protein: CASSFSRTGAGEQYF. CDR3 DNA: TGTGCCAGCAGCTTCTCTAGGACAGGTGCTGGAGAGCAGTACTTC.

The chain combines TRBV9 with TRBJ2-3; 8 bases align to TRBD2. Trimming removed 4 bases from V and 0 bases from J; junction bases left unmatched: 10. Looked up from germline, CDR1 is SGDLS and CDR2 is YYNGEE. This CDR3 is 17 amino acids long. The DNA for the CDR3 is TGTGCCAGCAGCCCGCGGGGGGCTGGGGTTAGCACAGATACGCAGTATTTT. Protein sequence: CASSPRGAGVSTDTQYF. Combining the CDR3 with reference TRBV9 and TRBJ2-3 gives the whole variable domain DSGVTQTPKHLITATGQRVTLRCSPRSGDLSVYWYQQSLDQGLQFLIQYYNGEERAKGNILERFSAQQFPDLHSELNLSSLELGDSALYFCASSPRGAGVSTDTQYFGPGTRLTVL.

The rearrangement joins TRBV9 to TRBJ1-2, with 8 bases matching TRBD1. Germline assignment: CDR1 SGDLS and CDR2 YYNGEE. The CDR3 is 15 amino acids. Trimming cost V 4 bases and J 4 bases; bases outside gene matches: 9. The CDR3: CASSPSGGEVYGYTF. CDR3 nucleotides: TGTGCCAGCAGCCCCTCAGGGGGCGAGGTCTATGGCTACACCTTC.

Comments on this clone: The sample contains more than one DNA sequence encoding this CDR3. DNA for the CDR3: TGCGCCAGCAGCCAAGGACAGCCGGTCTATGGCTACACCTTC. Its translation: CASSQGQPVYGYTF. This rearrangement joins TRBV4-3 to TRBJ1-2, with D possibly matching TRBD1 (5 bases). Germline V gene data show CDR1 as LGHNA and CDR2 as YSLEER. Trimming left V 1 base short and J 4 bases short, with 10 bases between. The CDR3 is 14 amino acids.

The V and J genes are TRBV27 and TRBJ2-7; D not resolved. The CDR3 spans 14 residues. Trimming removed 4 bases from V and 2 bases from J, with 12 bases in between. Germline CDR1 and CDR2: MNHEY and SMNVEV (reference sequence). The CDR3 protein is CASSSSWPPYEQYF. CDR3 sequence (DNA): TGTGCCAGCAGTTCTAGTTGGCCCCCCTACGAGCAGTACTTC.

The rearrangement uses TRBV27 and TRBJ2-3, with 7 nucleotides matching TRBD1. This CDR3 comprises 14 residues. Germline V lookup: CDR1 MNHEY, CDR2 SMNVEV (reference sequence). The J segment lost 4 bases and the V segment lost 5 bases, leaving 6 bases of the junction unmatched. The DNA for the CDR3 is TGTGCCAGCAGTACAGGGGAAGGGGCAGATACGCAGTATTTT. Residues: CASSTGEGADTQYF.

The gene calls are TRBV6-6 and TRBJ2-7; 8 nucleotides align to TRBD1. The germline V gene has CDR1 MNHNY and CDR2 SVGAGI (reference sequence). J was trimmed by 3 bases and V by 4 bases; bases with no gene match: 5. The length of the CDR3 is 14 residues. CDR3 DNA sequence: TGTGCCAGCAGTTCGGGACAGGTCATCTACGAGCAGTACTTC. This translates into CASSSGQVIYEQYF.

J is TRBJ2-7 and V is TRBV19; D is uncertain. V was pared by 3 bases and J by 0 bases, with 6 bases between. Germline V gene lookup returns CDR1 LNHDA and CDR2 SQIVND (reference sequence). This CDR3 has 13 residues. In nucleotides, the CDR3 is TGTGCCAGTAGTATTGGGCGCTCCTACGAGCAGTACTTC. This gives the protein CASSIGRSYEQYF.

The DNA of the CDR3 is TGTGCCAGCAGAGCAGGTCGCGGGGGGCGTGAGACCGGGGAGCTGTTTTTT. This gives the protein CASRAGRGGRETGELFF. The chain uses TRBV7-2 and TRBJ2-2; TRBD2 matches at 8 bases. CDR1 SGHTA and CDR2 FQGNSA come from the germline V gene. Unmatched junction bases numbered 14, after V lost 6 bases and J lost 5 bases. The CDR3 contains 17 residues.

Regarding this clone: One end of the junction is discordant with germline, which a read error may explain. J is TRBJ2-7 and V is TRBV19; D is possibly TRBD2 (6 bases). The CDR3 extends over 15 amino acids. In germline, CDR1 is LNHDA, CDR2 SQIVND (reference sequence). CDR3 bases: TGTGCCGGTAGCCTCCCAGGGTGGGGGGCCTACGAGCAGTACTTC. It encodes CAGSLPGWGAYEQYF.

The chain recombines TRBV5-1 with TRBJ2-1, with no clear D. Germline values: CDR1 SGHRS, CDR2 YFSETQ. This CDR3 contains 12 residues. V was clipped by 0 bases and J by 5 bases, with 3 bases between them. CDR3 in amino acids: CASSLVDNEQFF. The DNA of the CDR3 is TGCGCCAGCAGCTTGGTCGACAATGAGCAGTTCTTC.

The chain is built from TRBV5-1 and TRBJ2-1; maybe TRBD1 (7 bases). Germline values: CDR1 SGHRS, CDR2 YFSETQ. V lost 0 bases, J lost 7 bases, and 17 bases lay in between. The CDR3 has 16 amino acids. CDR3 nucleotides: TGCGCCAGCAGCTTGGCCGGGAGAGCAGGGGGTAATGAGCAGTTCTTC. Amino acid sequence: CASSLAGRAGGNEQFF.

CDR3 sequence (DNA): TGTGCCAGCAGCTTACGGCGGAAACAAGAGACCCAGTACTTC. Its protein is CASSLRRKQETQYF. This sequence joins TRBV13 and TRBJ2-5; D unresolved. The length of the CDR3 is 14 residues. The V gene lost 2 bases and the J gene lost 2 bases, with 9 bases spanning the gap. Germline assignment: CDR1 PRHDT and CDR2 FYEKMQ (reference sequence).

The rearrangement joins TRBV28 to TRBJ2-5; TRBD1 aligns across 7 bases. V trimming: 3 bases; J trimming: 7 bases; junction bases outside the gene matches: 8. The CDR3 sequence is 14 residues long. Per germline, CDR1 MDHEN and CDR2 SYDVKM. DNA for the CDR3: TGTGCCAGCAGTTTGACAGGGCTAATCGGGACCCAGTACTTC. Translated: CASSLTGLIGTQYF.

This chain joins TRBV4-3 and TRBJ1-2, with D uncertain. Trimming removed 0 bases at V and 0 bases at J, with 11 bases between. Germline V gives CDR1 LGHNA, CDR2 YSLEER. This CDR3 contains 16 residues. This CDR3 is CASSQEGRGANYGYTF. In DNA form, the CDR3 reads TGCGCCAGCAGCCAAGAAGGCCGGGGAGCTAACTATGGCTACACCTTC.

The chain couples TRBV7-9 to TRBJ2-7; possibly TRBD2 for D (6 bases). Trimming stripped 4 bases from V and 4 bases from J, with 8 bases between. Per the germline V gene, CDR1 is SEHNR and CDR2 is FQNEAQ (reference sequence). The CDR3 has 12 residues. The CDR3 spells CASSSAGYEQYF. In DNA form, the CDR3 reads TGTGCCAGCAGCTCCGCGGGGTACGAGCAGTACTTC.

CDR3 protein: CASSPFIPAGGSNTGELFF. The CDR3 bases are TGTGCCAGCTCACCCTTCATTCCAGCGGGAGGGTCGAACACCGGGGAGCTGTTTTTT. The V call is TRBV18, the J call TRBJ2-2; 10 nucleotides line up with TRBD2. The ends lost 3 bases at V and 0 bases at J; junction bases unmatched: 10. The CDR3 length is 19 residues. CDR1 KGHSH and CDR2 LQKENI come from the germline V gene.

The chain recombines TRBV7-3 with TRBJ2-1, with 9 bases matching TRBD2. The CDR3 loop spans 15 amino acids. The germline V gene has CDR1 SGHTA and CDR2 FQGTGA. The V segment lost 4 bases and the J segment 6 bases; nucleotides outside the gene matches: 7. This CDR3 reads CASSSTRGGVNEQFF. The DNA of the CDR3 is TGTGCCAGCAGCTCCACCCGCGGGGGGGTCAATGAGCAGTTCTTC.

The chain carries TRBV5-1 and TRBJ2-4; D possibly corresponds to TRBD1 (5 bases). The germline V gene encodes CDR1 SGHRS and CDR2 YFSETQ. CDR3 size: 16 residues. Trimming took 4 bases from V and 3 from J, leaving 17 bases between them. CDR3 sequence reads: CASSPLGVQGKNIQYF. The DNA of the CDR3 is TGCGCCAGCAGCCCGTTAGGGGTCCAGGGCAAAAACATTCAGTACTTC. Full variable domain (missing parts from reference TRBV5-1 and TRBJ2-4): KAGVTQTPRYLIKTRGQQVTLSCSPISGHRSVSWYQQTPGQGLQFLFEYFSETQRNKGNFPGRFSGRQFSNSRSEMNVSTLELGDSALYLCASSPLGVQGKNIQYFGAGTRLSVL.

In its sample, this clone was seen a few times. V usage is TRBV7-8 and J usage is TRBJ2-2; D not certain. The CDR3 has 15 residues. The germline V and J ends were trimmed by 2 bases and 5 bases, with 12 bases remaining between them. Per germline, CDR1 SGHVS and CDR2 FQNEAQ. CDR3 protein: CASSLRPRNTGELFF. The CDR3 DNA follows: TGTGCCAGCAGCTTAAGGCCGCGGAATACCGGGGAGCTGTTTTTT.

This clone was counted only a few times. The J gene is TRBJ2-5, the V gene TRBV13, with 14 bases matching TRBD2. V lost 1 base and J lost 3; bases outside the gene matches: 1. The CDR3 runs 16 residues. Germline V gene lookup returns CDR1 PRHDT and CDR2 FYEKMQ (reference sequence). CDR3 nucleotides: TGTGCCAGCAGCTTAGTGGGACTAGCGGGGGAAGAGACCCAGTACTTC. It translates to CASSLVGLAGEETQYF.